This T cell receptor beta chain was sequenced during a study of Graves' ophthalmopathy and Graves' hyperthyroidism. Overall study results and limits: Blood repertoires reportedly contained most expanded thyroid clonotypes above 0.001 frequency. It was with roughly 71% sensitivity and around 72% specificity that the model predicted ophthalmopathy progression.

This clonotype was counted at least ten times. The antigen is unknown. Investigators amplified TCR beta CDR3 regions from RNA transcripts. A first-round RT-PCR used HTBI primers, followed by a second-round multiplex PCR. TCRdb itself ran the multiplex PCR reads through MiXCR, one entry per CDR3 protein. This sample has over 200,000 distinct CDR3 sequences, with 25% to 30% found just once. The sequencing sample was made of peripheral blood. This sequence was found in a man in his fifties or sixties with Graves' ophthalmopathy.

The CDR3: CASSPPGSYEQYF. CDR3 DNA sequence: TGTGCCAGCAGTCCCCCCGGGAGTTACGAGCAGTACTTC. The rearrangement uses TRBV28 and TRBJ2-7, with TRBD2 as a possible D gene (6 bases). V lost 5 bases and J 4 bases, leaving 12 bases between the germline ends. The length of the CDR3 is 13 residues. CDR1 is MDHEN and CDR2 is SYDVKM in the germline V gene.